This T cell receptor beta chain was captured by sequencing in a study of OX40 agonist ivuxolimab in advanced cancers. Measured with immunoSEQ multiplex PCR; TCRdb has only the in-frame clones, and not every one. The sample holds tens of thousands of clones, approximately 86% seen once. The CDR3 contains 16 residues. Germline CDR1 is SGHRS and CDR2 is YFSETQ. To note about this clone: One junction end disagrees with the germline gene, perhaps due to a read error.

The receptor was isolated from an adult with an advanced solid tumor such as melanoma, head and neck, liver or kidney cancer. This sample comprised CD4+ or CD8+ T cells sorted from blood, obtained in a trial of the OX40 agonist ivuxolimab. V and J are TRBV5-1 and TRBJ1-1; unclear D gene. Here the CDR3 reads CASSLGEGPQNTGAFF. The CDR3 DNA reads TGCGCCAGCAGCTTGGGAGAAGGGCCGCAGAACACTGGAGCTTTCTTT. Combining the CDR3 with reference TRBV5-1 and TRBJ1-1 gives the whole variable domain KAGVTQTPRYLIKTRGQQVTLSCSPISGHRSVSWYQQTPGQGLQFLFEYFSETQRNKGNFPGRFSGRQFSNSRSEMNVSTLELGDSALYLCASSLGEGPQNTGAFFGQGTRLTVV.